This T cell receptor (beta chain) was captured by sequencing in a study of patients and donors after allogeneic stem cell transplantation. Trimming removed 1 base from V and 2 bases from J; junction bases left unmatched: 14. The CDR3 spans 20 residues. Germline lookup yields CDR1 SQVTM and CDR2 ANQGSEA. One entry per CDR3 protein, called by TCRdb with MiXCR from the RT-PCR reads. Of over 400,000 distinct CDR3 sequences in the sample, 16% are singletons; the top ten hold 7% to 7.5%. The sample comprised blood, either unsorted or a sorted T cell fraction (not recorded which). This chain connects TRBV29-1 to TRBJ2-6; 10 bases are shared with TRBD1. This TCR came from a human donor who was either an allogeneic HSCT recipient or a stem cell or donor lymphocyte infusion donor (not recorded which). It is not recorded whose cells these are; they may come from a transplant donor. The CDR3 nucleotides are TGCAGCGTTGAAGCTAGAGGGTCTGACAGGGGGCAGCCTGGGGCCAACGTCCTGACTTTC. Its protein is CSVEARGSDRGQPGANVLTF.